Below, 21 T cell receptor beta chains from the same sample are listed, as sequenced in a study of blood T cell repertoires in COVID-19. This table comes from immunoSEQ multiplex PCR, and its TCRdb copy is limited to in-frame clones, with some not included. The data contain 200,000 or so clones, almost 85% of them singletons. The sequenced sample was peripheral blood. The origin of the receptors is a human donor with acute or convalescent COVID-19. The donor label of this sample is uncertain.

The genes are TRBV19 and TRBJ2-2; no clear D gene. This CDR3 spans 14 amino acids. V was trimmed by 0 bases and J by 5 bases, leaving 7 bases between them. Germline CDR1 reads LNHDA; CDR2 reads SQIVND (reference sequence). This chain's CDR3 is CASSIDSSTGELFF. CDR3 sequence (DNA): TGTGCCAGTAGTATAGATTCCTCGACCGGGGAGCTGTTTTTT.

The V and J genes are TRBV5-4 and TRBJ2-3, with 8 bases aligning to TRBD2. The CDR3 extends over 14 amino acids. V shed 1 base, J shed 4 bases, and the junction held 2 bases outside the gene matches. In germline, CDR1 is SGHNT, CDR2 YYREEE (reference sequence). CDR3 in amino acids: CASSLNGRADTQYF. The CDR3 DNA follows: TGTGCCAGCAGCTTGAACGGGAGGGCAGATACGCAGTATTTT.

V usage is TRBV5-6 and J usage is TRBJ1-2; 7 nucleotides align to TRBD1. J gave up 6 bases and V 1 base, and 6 bases lay outside the gene matches. In germline, CDR1 is SGHDT, CDR2 YYEEEE. This CDR3 is built from 14 residues. CDR3 DNA sequence: TGTGCCAGCAGCTTGCCGGGACAGAAGAATGGCTACACCTTC. Protein: CASSLPGQKNGYTF.

This sequence joins TRBV2 and TRBJ2-5, with 12 bases fitting TRBD2. J lost 1 base, V lost 7 bases, and 4 bases had no gene match. Germline V gene data show CDR1 as SNHLY and CDR2 as FYNNEI. The CDR3 spans 15 residues. Here the CDR3 DNA reads TGTGCCAGCACTGGACTAGCGGGGACCCAAGAGACCCAGTACTTC. Protein sequence: CASTGLAGTQETQYF.

V and J are TRBV18 and TRBJ2-5; 7 bases fit TRBD1. The CDR3 totals 18 residues. Germline values: CDR1 KGHSH, CDR2 LQKENI. The junction had 15 bases not matched to a gene; V was cut back by 5 bases and J by 0 bases. CDR3: CASSTLGQAPFHQETQYF. The CDR3, as DNA: TGTGCCAGCTCAACCCTAGGACAGGCCCCGTTCCACCAAGAGACCCAGTACTTC. Filled out from reference TRBV18 and TRBJ2-5, the complete variable domain reads NAGVMQNPRHLVRRRGQEARLRCSPMKGHSHVYWYRQLPEEGLKFMVYLQKENIIDESGMPKERFSAEFPKEGPSILRIQQVVRGDSAAYFCASSTLGQAPFHQETQYFGPGTRLLVL.

This clone turned up a few times. The chain joins TRBV7-2 to TRBJ2-1; TRBD1 might be the D (6 bases). The CDR3 consists of 16 residues. Trimming cost V 1 base and J 4 bases, with 14 bases left between them. In germline, CDR1 is SGHTA, CDR2 FQGNSA. CDR3 sequence (DNA): TGTGCCAGCAGCTTAGACAGGGCGATTGCTTACAATGAGCAGTTCTTC. Its protein product is CASSLDRAIAYNEQFF.

The V gene is TRBV7-3, the J gene TRBJ2-5; tentative D call: TRBD1 (5 bases). Germline V gene sequence: CDR1 SGHTA, CDR2 FQGTGA. Between the trimmed V and J ends, which lost 5 bases and 1 base, there was a span of 11 bases. The CDR3 is 14 residues long. This CDR3 is CASSPTAIQETQYF. The CDR3 bases are TGTGCCAGCAGCCCGACAGCGATCCAAGAGACCCAGTACTTC.

On this clone itself: This specimen includes other DNA sequences encoding the same CDR3. The chain's CDR3 is CASSLQGGNTEAFF. In nucleotides, the CDR3 is TGCGCCAGCAGCTTACAGGGGGGGAACACTGAAGCTTTCTTT. The J gene is TRBJ1-1, the V gene TRBV5-1; TRBD1 agrees at 8 bases. CDR3 length: 14 amino acids. Losses at the gene ends were 2 bases for V and 1 base for J; bases not matched to a gene: 1. The germline CDR1 and CDR2 sequences are SGHRS and YFSETQ.

This clone was recorded only once. V usage is TRBV5-1 and J usage is TRBJ1-3; D may be TRBD1 (6 bases). With 0 bases removed from V and 0 bases from J, the gap between germline ends came to 22 bases. Germline assignment: CDR1 SGHRS and CDR2 YFSETQ. The CDR3 is made up of 20 amino acids. The CDR3 sequence is CASSLVGTSVLPTSGNTIYF. The DNA for the CDR3 is TGCGCCAGCAGCTTGGTGGGGACAAGTGTTCTCCCTACCTCTGGAAACACCATATATTTT.

The chain employs TRBV20-1 and TRBJ2-5; 10 bases map to TRBD2. CDR3 length equals 15 residues. Unmatched junction bases numbered 9, after V lost 3 bases and J lost 5 bases. Germline CDR1 reads DFQATT; CDR2 reads SNEGSKA (reference sequence). For the CDR3, the DNA is TGCAGTGCTAGTCCGGCTGCTAGCGGGAGCGAGACCCAGTACTTC. This translates into CSASPAASGSETQYF.

V gene TRBV7-3 combines with J gene TRBJ2-2; the D gene is possibly TRBD1 (7 bases). Germline-derived CDR1 and CDR2 are SGHTA and FQGTGA. The CDR3 covers 15 residues. The germline V and J ends were trimmed by 4 bases and 4 bases, with 13 bases remaining between them. DNA of the CDR3: TGTGCCAGCAGCTCCCAGGGGGAGGCCACCGGGGAGCTGTTTTTT. Amino acids: CASSSQGEATGELFF.

The chain employs TRBV3-1 (or the pseudogene TRBV3-2) and TRBJ1-2; D is unclear. Trimming took off 1 base at V and 7 bases at J, with 16 bases between the two ends. Looked up from germline, CDR1 is LGHDT and CDR2 is YNNKEL (reference sequence). The length of the CDR3 is 15 residues. The CDR3 region is CASSQANGKLGGYTF. The CDR3 nucleotides read TGTGCCAGCAGCCAAGCAAACGGGAAGTTGGGTGGCTACACCTTC.

The chain combines TRBV7-6 with TRBJ2-7; possible D gene TRBD2, 7 bases. CDR3 length equals 16 residues. The germline V and J ends were trimmed by 1 base and 0 bases, with 13 bases remaining between them. Germline CDR1 reads SGHVS; CDR2 reads FNYEAQ. CDR3 amino acids: CASSLVGGDYSYEQYF. The CDR3 DNA sequence: TGTGCCAGCAGCTTAGTAGGGGGGGACTACTCCTACGAGCAGTACTTC. Full variable domain (outside the CDR3, taken from reference TRBV7-6 and TRBJ2-7): GAGVSQSPRYKVTKRGQDVALRCDPISGHVSLYWYRQALGQGPEFLTYFNYEAQQDKSGLPNDRFSAERPEGSISTLTIQRTEQRDSAMYRCASSLVGGDYSYEQYFGPGTRLTVT.

The chain employs TRBV19 and TRBJ2-3; possibly TRBD2 for D (5 bases). The germline V gene has CDR1 LNHDA and CDR2 SQIVND (reference sequence). The CDR3 contains 16 residues. The V end was cut by 4 bases, the J end by 2 bases, with 16 bases between. The CDR3 sequence: CASSRARGTTTDTQYF. The CDR3 region has the DNA TGTGCCAGTAGTAGGGCCCGGGGAACGACCACAGATACGCAGTATTTT.

There are a few counts of this clone. This chain joins TRBV5-6 and TRBJ1-2; 10 bases are shared with TRBD1. The germline V gene has CDR1 SGHDT and CDR2 YYEEEE. V lost 4 bases, J lost 4 bases, and 10 bases stayed unmatched. The CDR3 contains 16 residues. CDR3 bases: TGTGCCAGCAGCGCGACCGGGACAGGGGCCGGCTATGGCTACACCTTC. It encodes CASSATGTGAGYGYTF.

The V and J genes are TRBV6-2 or TRBV6-3 and TRBJ1-5; tentative D call: TRBD1 (6 bases). The V and J ends lost 6 bases and 2 bases respectively, with 17 bases between them. Germline CDR1 is MNHEY and CDR2 is SVGEGT. This CDR3 contains 16 residues. The CDR3 loop is CASSFTGRGGNQPQHF. DNA for the CDR3: TGTGCCAGCAGCTTCACAGGGCGCGGAGGCAATCAGCCCCAGCATTTT.

This chain links TRBV12-3 or TRBV12-4 with TRBJ2-1, with 11 bases aligning to TRBD1. The CDR3 is made up of 13 amino acids. Germline trimming cut 6 bases from V and 9 bases from J; bases unmatched to any gene: 4. CDR3 loop: CASSGQGASEQFF. The CDR3 coding sequence is TGTGCCAGCAGCGGACAGGGGGCGAGTGAGCAGTTCTTC.

The CDR3 bases are TGTGCCAGCAGTTTATCGCTAAATGAGCAGTTCTTC. Translated, it gives CASSLSLNEQFF. The V gene is TRBV12-3 or TRBV12-4, the J gene TRBJ2-1; D is undetermined. V was clipped by 2 bases and J by 7 bases, with 6 bases between them. CDR3 length: 12 residues.

This chain joins TRBV10-3 and TRBJ1-3; 7 nucleotides line up with TRBD1. The CDR3 covers 16 residues. J was trimmed by 7 bases and V by 2 bases; bases with no gene match: 11. Per germline, CDR1 ENHRY and CDR2 SYGVKD. The CDR3 DNA follows: TGTGCCATCAGTGAGCCCACCGGGACAGCAGGGAACACCATATATTTT. As protein: CAISEPTGTAGNTIYF.

As regards this clone: This may come from a read error, since a much larger clone is one base off. The chain carries TRBV3-1 (or the pseudogene TRBV3-2) and TRBJ1-1; D remains unclear. Looked up from germline, CDR1 is LGHDT and CDR2 is YNNKEL (reference sequence). The CDR3 has 13 residues. Trimming took 4 bases from V and 1 from J, leaving 7 bases between them. CDR3: CASSPDTNTEAFF. The CDR3 DNA follows: TGTGCCAGCAGCCCCGACACGAACACTGAAGCTTTCTTT.

In this sample, this clone turned up once. The V gene is TRBV19, the J gene TRBJ2-1; D is unresolved. Germline V gene data show CDR1 as LNHDA and CDR2 as SQIVND (reference sequence). V was cut by 3 bases and J by 0 bases, with 12 bases left in between. This CDR3 is built from 16 residues. The CDR3 DNA is TGTGCCAGTAGTATTGGGCAGTCCCCCTCCTACAATGAGCAGTTCTTC. Its translation is CASSIGQSPSYNEQFF. The entire variable domain, with the rest obtained from reference TRBV19 and TRBJ2-1, is as follows: DGGITQSPKYLFRKEGQNVTLSCEQNLNHDAMYWYRQDPGQGLRLIYYSQIVNDFQKGDIAEGYSVSREKKESFPLTVTSAQKNPTAFYLCASSIGQSPSYNEQFFGPGTRLTVL.